These T cell receptor beta chains were read from a single sample in a study of patients and donors after allogeneic stem cell transplantation. TCRdb re-called the RT-PCR reads with MiXCR, one entry per CDR3 protein. The table shows 37,000 or so distinct CDR3 sequences, with 25% to 40% occurring only once. What was sequenced was blood, either unsorted or a sorted T cell fraction (not recorded which). Receptors were obtained from a human donor who was either an allogeneic HSCT recipient or a stem cell or donor lymphocyte infusion donor (not recorded which). It is not recorded whose cells these are; they may come from a transplant donor. Each CDR3 is given with its conserved first and last residue. D genes are given only for firm matches. Clone size is not always given. Where it is, it says once, few, many or a class for expanded clones.

J gene,D gene,V gene,clone size,CDR3 protein,CDR3 DNA
TRBJ1-5,.,TRBV20-1,many,CSAREWGRNQPQHF,TGCAGTGCTAGAGAGTGGGGACGCAATCAGCCCCAGCATTTT
TRBJ1-2,.,TRBV4-2,few,CASSPHGGDYGYTF,TGTGCCAGCAGCCCCCACGGAGGGGACTATGGCTACACCTTC
TRBJ1-5,.,TRBV5-1,few,CASSPDEGQPQHF,TGCGCCAGCTCCCCGGACGAAGGCCAGCCCCAGCATTTT
TRBJ1-5,.,TRBV20-1,.,CSARDRPYPNRGNQPQHF,TGCAGTGCTAGAGATCGACCCTATCCTAATAGAGGCAATCAGCCCCAGCATTTT
TRBJ2-5,.,TRBV2,.,CASSERSQETQYF,TGTGCCAGCAGTGAACGCAGTCAAGAGACCCAGTACTTC
TRBJ2-3,TRBD2,TRBV5-1,few,CASSLTGTSGSRGTDTQYF,TGCGCCAGCAGCCTAACCGGGACTAGCGGGAGTCGGGGCACAGATACGCAGTATTTT
TRBJ2-7,TRBD1,TRBV6-5,.,CASSYGWAGGSYEQYF,TGTGCCAGCAGTTACGGCTGGGCAGGGGGCTCCTACGAGCAGTACTTC
TRBJ1-5,.,TRBV20-1,.,CSARERAGVRNQPQHF,TGCAGTGCTAGAGAGAGGGCAGGGGTCCGTAATCAGCCCCAGCATTTT
TRBJ1-4,TRBD1,TRBV20-1,many,CSARRQGVFLKEKLFF,TGCAGTGCCCGCCGACAGGGCGTCTTTTTGAAGGAAAAACTGTTTTTT
TRBJ1-5,.,TRBV20-1,many,CSATPSDRPIGRPQHF,TGCAGTGCTACCCCCTCCGACCGTCCAATCGGTCGGCCCCAGCATTTT
TRBJ1-1,.,TRBV7-9,.,CASSPSAGPLNTEAFF,TGTGCCAGCAGCCCTTCGGCAGGTCCCTTGAACACTGAAGCTTTCTTT
TRBJ1-2,TRBD1,TRBV15,.,CATSRDRGLGGNYGYTF,TGTGCCACCAGCAGAGATAGGGGGCTCGGTGGTAACTATGGCTACACCTTC
TRBJ1-1,.,TRBV12-3/TRBV12-4,many,CASSLRKGVNTEAFF,TGTGCCAGCAGTTTAAGGAAGGGAGTTAACACTGAAGCTTTCTTT
TRBJ2-3,TRBD2,TRBV28,few,CASRSAGWGDTQYF,TGTGCCAGCAGATCAGCGGGATGGGGGGATACGCAGTATTTT
TRBJ2-1,.,TRBV6-6,.,CASSYSARPGARFF,TGTGCCAGCAGTTACTCTGCCCGGCCCGGTGCCCGGTTCTTC
TRBJ2-7,.,TRBV28,.,CAWEAGAYEQYF,TGTGCGTGGGAGGCCGGTGCCTACGAGCAGTACTTC
TRBJ1-1,TRBD1,TRBV4-3,.,CASSQRQGAGSEAFF,TGCGCCAGCAGCCAAAGACAGGGGGCAGGATCTGAAGCTTTCTTT
TRBJ1-5,.,TRBV4-1,.,CASSQTAVSDQPQHF,TGCGCCAGCAGCCAGACAGCCGTTAGTGACCAGCCCCAGCATTTT
TRBJ2-7,.,TRBV7-9,.,CASRKGGTNEQYF,TGTGCCAGCCGGAAGGGTGGGACAAACGAGCAGTACTTC
TRBJ2-7,.,TRBV9,.,CASSARDSSYEQYF,TGTGCCAGCAGCGCCCGGGACTCCTCCTACGAGCAGTACTTC
TRBJ2-3,TRBD2,TRBV7-9,few,CASSSWTSGTDTQYF,TGTGCCAGCAGCTCGTGGACTAGCGGCACAGATACGCAGTATTTT
TRBJ1-1,TRBD1,TRBV4-1,few,CASPGQGAKMNTEAFF,TGCGCCAGTCCGGGACAGGGGGCCAAAATGAACACTGAAGCTTTCTTT
TRBJ1-1,TRBD1,TRBV24-1,.,CATSDTGGAGTFF,TGTGCCACCAGTGATACAGGGGGCGCAGGAACTTTCTTT
TRBJ2-5,.,TRBV7-2,few,CASSLGATQYF,TGTGCCAGCAGCTTAGGGGCGACCCAGTACTTC
TRBJ2-1,TRBD2,TRBV2,few,CASSEAPVAGDNEQFF,TGTGCCAGCAGTGAAGCGCCGGTAGCGGGAGATAATGAGCAGTTCTTC
TRBJ2-1,.,TRBV9,few,CASSVGLTSYNEQFF,TGTGCCAGCAGCGTAGGATTGACCTCCTACAATGAGCAGTTCTTC
TRBJ1-5,.,TRBV4-2,few,CASSQDRDQPQHF,TGTGCCAGCAGCCAAGACAGGGACCAGCCCCAGCATTTT
TRBJ1-2,TRBD1,TRBV4-1,.,CASFTPSGGDGYTF,TGCGCCAGCTTTACCCCGTCAGGGGGCGATGGCTACACCTTC
TRBJ2-2,.,TRBV5-1,.,CASSLDRAGNTGELFF,TGCGCCAGCAGCTTGGATCGAGCAGGGAACACCGGGGAGCTGTTTTTT
TRBJ2-2,.,TRBV5-5,.,CASSFLAGELFF,TGTGCCAGCAGCTTCCTCGCCGGGGAGCTGTTTTTT
TRBJ2-1,.,TRBV4-3,.,CASSQDQALGSYNEQFF,TGCGCCAGCAGCCAAGATCAGGCACTGGGCTCCTACAATGAGCAGTTCTTC
TRBJ2-3,TRBD2,TRBV5-1,few,CASSPPSGHRTDTQYF,TGCGCCAGCAGCCCTCCTAGCGGACACCGCACAGATACGCAGTATTTT
TRBJ2-7,TRBD1,TRBV29-1,.,CSVARDRGSYEQYF,TGCAGCGTGGCCCGGGACAGGGGAAGCTACGAGCAGTACTTC
TRBJ1-5,TRBD1,TRBV12-3/TRBV12-4,.,CASSLRAGGYNQPQHF,TGTGCCAGCAGTTTACGGGCAGGGGGCTACAATCAGCCCCAGCATTTT
TRBJ2-3,TRBD1,TRBV7-3,.,CASSSPGQITDTQYF,TGTGCCAGCAGCTCGCCGGGACAGATAACAGATACGCAGTATTTT
TRBJ2-1,.,TRBV24-1,.,CATSEPWGNEQFF,TGTGCCACCAGTGAGCCTTGGGGGAATGAGCAGTTCTTC
TRBJ1-5,.,TRBV12-3/TRBV12-4,.,CASSLMGMSNQPQHF,TGTGCCAGCAGTTTAATGGGTATGAGCAATCAGCCCCAGCATTTT
TRBJ1-2,TRBD1,TRBV30,.,CAWGRDSYGYTF,TGTGCCTGGGGCCGGGACAGCTATGGCTACACCTTC
TRBJ2-4,TRBD1,TRBV3-1,few,CASSTRDRGSKNIQYF,TGTGCCAGCAGCACTCGGGACAGGGGATCCAAAAACATTCAGTACTTC
TRBJ2-1,TRBD1,TRBV3-1,.,CASSQVFSTGGNEQFF,TGTGCCAGCAGCCAAGTTTTTTCGACAGGGGGGAATGAGCAGTTCTTC
TRBJ2-5,.,TRBV24-1,.,CATSDRGQWETQYF,TGTGCCACCAGTGACCGGGGGCAGTGGGAGACCCAGTACTTC
TRBJ1-6,.,TRBV7-9,few,CASSPSSPLHF,TGTGCCAGCAGCCCATCTTCACCCCTCCACTTT
TRBJ1-3,TRBD1,TRBV6-6,many,CASSFRGGFGNTIYF,TGTGCCAGCAGTTTCAGGGGGGGATTCGGAAACACCATATATTTT
TRBJ1-2,.,TRBV20-1,few,CSALGTRVDYTF,TGCAGTGCTCTCGGGACACGGGTCGACTACACCTTC
TRBJ2-3,TRBD2,TRBV15,.,CATSRDVGGPTDTQYF,TGTGCCACCAGCAGAGATGTGGGAGGGCCGACTGATACGCAGTATTTT
TRBJ2-7,.,TRBV29-1,few,CSSVAGGEQYF,TGCAGCTCCGTAGCAGGAGGGGAGCAGTACTTC
TRBJ1-4,TRBD1,TRBV9,few,CASSVDRDREKLFF,TGTGCCAGCAGCGTAGACAGGGACAGGGAAAAACTGTTTTTT
TRBJ2-2,.,TRBV5-1,.,CASSYDFLGELFF,TGCGCCAGCAGCTACGACTTCCTCGGGGAGCTGTTTTTT
TRBJ1-1,.,TRBV14,few,CASSRPKDGGTEAFF,TGTGCCAGCAGCCGCCCTAAGGACGGGGGCACTGAAGCTTTCTTT
TRBJ2-3,.,TRBV3-1,.,CASSPREKEDTDTQYF,TGTGCCAGCAGTCCCCGGGAGAAGGAGGACACAGATACGCAGTATTTT
TRBJ1-6,.,TRBV12-3/TRBV12-4,.,CASSFRGSPLHF,TGTGCCAGCAGTTTTCGGGGTTCACCCCTCCACTTT
TRBJ2-4,.,TRBV7-2,.,CASSPRTAPYFKNIQYF,TGTGCCAGCAGCCCCCGGACAGCCCCTTACTTCAAAAACATTCAGTACTTC
TRBJ1-1,.,TRBV19,.,CASSIWDTEAFF,TGTGCCAGTAGTATTTGGGACACTGAAGCTTTCTTT
TRBJ2-1,TRBD2,TRBV11-2,.,CASITSGRAYNEQFF,TGTGCCAGCATCACTAGCGGGAGGGCCTACAATGAGCAGTTCTTC
TRBJ1-1,TRBD1,TRBV2,few,CASRASGTANTEAFF,TGTGCCAGCAGGGCCTCGGGGACAGCGAACACTGAAGCTTTCTTT